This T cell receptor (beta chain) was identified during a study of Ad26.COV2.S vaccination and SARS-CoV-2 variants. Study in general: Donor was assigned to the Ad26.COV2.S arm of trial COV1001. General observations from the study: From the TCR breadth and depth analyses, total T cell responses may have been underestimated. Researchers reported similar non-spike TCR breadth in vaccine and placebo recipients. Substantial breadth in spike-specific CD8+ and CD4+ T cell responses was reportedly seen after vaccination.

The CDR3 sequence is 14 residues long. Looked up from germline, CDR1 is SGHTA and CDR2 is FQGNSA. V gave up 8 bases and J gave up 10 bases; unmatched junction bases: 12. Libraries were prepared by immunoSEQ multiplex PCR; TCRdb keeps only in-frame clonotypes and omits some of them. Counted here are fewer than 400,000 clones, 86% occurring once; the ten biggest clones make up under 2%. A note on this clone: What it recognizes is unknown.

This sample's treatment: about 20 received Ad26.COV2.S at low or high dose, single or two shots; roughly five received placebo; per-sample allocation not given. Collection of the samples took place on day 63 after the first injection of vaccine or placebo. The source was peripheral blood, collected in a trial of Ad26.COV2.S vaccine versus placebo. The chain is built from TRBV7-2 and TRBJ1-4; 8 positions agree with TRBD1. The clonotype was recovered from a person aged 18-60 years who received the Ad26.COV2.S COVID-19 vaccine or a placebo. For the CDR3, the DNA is TGTGCCAGCGGACTCGGGACAGGTTTGGGAAAACTGTTTTTT. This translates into CASGLGTGLGKLFF.